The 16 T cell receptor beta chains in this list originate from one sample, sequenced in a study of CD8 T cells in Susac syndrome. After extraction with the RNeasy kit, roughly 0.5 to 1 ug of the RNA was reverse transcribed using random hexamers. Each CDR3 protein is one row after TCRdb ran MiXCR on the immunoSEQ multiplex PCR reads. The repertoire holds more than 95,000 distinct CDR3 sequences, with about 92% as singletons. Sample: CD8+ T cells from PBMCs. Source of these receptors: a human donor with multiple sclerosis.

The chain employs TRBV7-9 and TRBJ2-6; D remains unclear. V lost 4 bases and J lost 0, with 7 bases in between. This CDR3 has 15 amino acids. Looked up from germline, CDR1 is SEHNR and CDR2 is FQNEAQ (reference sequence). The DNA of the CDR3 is TGTGCCAGCAGCTCCCCGGACTCTGGGGCCAACGTCCTGACTTTC. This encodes CASSSPDSGANVLTF.

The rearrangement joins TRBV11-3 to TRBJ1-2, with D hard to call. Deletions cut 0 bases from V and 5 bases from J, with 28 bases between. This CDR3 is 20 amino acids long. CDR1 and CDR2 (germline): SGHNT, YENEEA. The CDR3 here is CASSLDHHPEKPKIGYGYTF. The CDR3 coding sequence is TGTGCCAGCAGCTTAGATCATCACCCGGAGAAGCCGAAGATCGGGTATGGCTACACCTTC.

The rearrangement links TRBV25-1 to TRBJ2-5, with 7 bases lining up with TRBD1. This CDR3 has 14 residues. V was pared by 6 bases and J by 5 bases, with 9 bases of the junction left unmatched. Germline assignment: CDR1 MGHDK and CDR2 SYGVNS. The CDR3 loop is CASSRTGARETQYF. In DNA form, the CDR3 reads TGTGCCAGCAGCCGGACAGGCGCTCGGGAGACCCAGTACTTC.

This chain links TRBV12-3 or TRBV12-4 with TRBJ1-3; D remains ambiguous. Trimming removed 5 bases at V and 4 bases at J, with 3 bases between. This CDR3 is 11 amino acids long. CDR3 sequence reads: CASSPGNTIYF. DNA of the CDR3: TGTGCCAGCAGTCCCGGAAACACCATATATTTT.

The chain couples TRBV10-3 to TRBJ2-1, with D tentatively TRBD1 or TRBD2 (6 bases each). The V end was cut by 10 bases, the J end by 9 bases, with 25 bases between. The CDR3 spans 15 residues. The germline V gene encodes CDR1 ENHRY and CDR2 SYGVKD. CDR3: CATSGGTPECCEQFF. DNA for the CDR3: TGTGCCACCTCCGGAGGGACACCCGAGTGTTGTGAGCAGTTCTTC.

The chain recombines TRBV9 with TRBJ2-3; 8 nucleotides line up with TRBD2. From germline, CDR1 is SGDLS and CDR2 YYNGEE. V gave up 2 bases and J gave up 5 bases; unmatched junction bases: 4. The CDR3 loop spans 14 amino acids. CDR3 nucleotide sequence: TGTGCCAGCAGCGTCAGCGGGAGATTAGATACGCAGTATTTT. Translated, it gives CASSVSGRLDTQYF.

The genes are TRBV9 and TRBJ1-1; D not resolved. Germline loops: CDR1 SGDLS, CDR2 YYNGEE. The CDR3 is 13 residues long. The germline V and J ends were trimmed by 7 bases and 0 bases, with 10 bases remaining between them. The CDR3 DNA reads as TGTGCCAGCGGGCCGGGGATGAACACTGAAGCTTTCTTT. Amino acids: CASGPGMNTEAFF.

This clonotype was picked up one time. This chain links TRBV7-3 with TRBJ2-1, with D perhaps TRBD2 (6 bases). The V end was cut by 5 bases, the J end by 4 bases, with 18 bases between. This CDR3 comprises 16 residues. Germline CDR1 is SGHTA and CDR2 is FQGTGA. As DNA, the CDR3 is TGTGCCAGCAGCCCATCGGCGCGGGGAGGATACAATGAGCAGTTCTTC. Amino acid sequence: CASSPSARGGYNEQFF.

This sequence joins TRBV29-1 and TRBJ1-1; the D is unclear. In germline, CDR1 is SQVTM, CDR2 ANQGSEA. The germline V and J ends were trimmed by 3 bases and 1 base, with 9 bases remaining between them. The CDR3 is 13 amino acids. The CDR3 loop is CSVESGRNTEAFF. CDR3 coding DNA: TGCAGCGTTGAGTCCGGGCGGAACACTGAAGCTTTCTTT.

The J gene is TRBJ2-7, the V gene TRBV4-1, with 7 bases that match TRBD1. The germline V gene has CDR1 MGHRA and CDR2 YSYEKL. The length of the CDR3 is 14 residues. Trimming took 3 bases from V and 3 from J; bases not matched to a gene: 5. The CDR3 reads CASSHLGDSYEQYF. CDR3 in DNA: TGCGCCAGCAGCCATCTAGGGGACAGCTACGAGCAGTACTTC.

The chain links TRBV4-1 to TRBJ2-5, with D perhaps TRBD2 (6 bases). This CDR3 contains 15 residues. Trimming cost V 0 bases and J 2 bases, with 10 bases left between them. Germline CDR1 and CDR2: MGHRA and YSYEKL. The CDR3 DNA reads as TGCGCCAGCAGCCAAGATGGAGGGCGGCAAGAGACCCAGTACTTC. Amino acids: CASSQDGGRQETQYF.

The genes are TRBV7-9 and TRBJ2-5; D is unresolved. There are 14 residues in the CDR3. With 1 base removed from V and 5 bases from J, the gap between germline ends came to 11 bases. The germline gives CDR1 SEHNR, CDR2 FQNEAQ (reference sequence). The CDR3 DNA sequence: TGTGCCAGCAGCTTAGTATTCAGCGCCGAGACCCAGTACTTC. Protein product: CASSLVFSAETQYF.

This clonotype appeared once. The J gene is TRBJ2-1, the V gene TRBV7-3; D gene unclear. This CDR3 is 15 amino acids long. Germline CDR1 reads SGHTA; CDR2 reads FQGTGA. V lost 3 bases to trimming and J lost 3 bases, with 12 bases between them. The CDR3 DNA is TGTGCCAGCAGCTTCAGAAGGGCCGTCTACAATGAGCAGTTCTTC. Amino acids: CASSFRRAVYNEQFF.

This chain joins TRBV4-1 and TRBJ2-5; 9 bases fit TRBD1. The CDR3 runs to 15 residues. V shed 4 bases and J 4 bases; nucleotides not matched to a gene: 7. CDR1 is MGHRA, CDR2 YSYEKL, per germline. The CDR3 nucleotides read TGCGCCAGCAGCCCCCGGGACAGGGTTCCAGAGACCCAGTACTTC. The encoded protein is CASSPRDRVPETQYF.

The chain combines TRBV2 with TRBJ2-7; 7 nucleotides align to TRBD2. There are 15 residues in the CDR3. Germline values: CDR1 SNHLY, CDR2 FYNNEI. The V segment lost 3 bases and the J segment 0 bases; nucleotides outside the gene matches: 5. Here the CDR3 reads CASSDERDYSYEQYV. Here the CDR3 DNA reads TGTGCCAGCAGTGACGAGCGGGACTACTCCTACGAGCAGTACGTC.

The CDR3 spells CASSPAAGGQETQYF. DNA for the CDR3: TGTGCCAGCAGCCCGGCAGCTGGGGGTCAAGAGACCCAGTACTTC. The rearrangement joins TRBV11-2 to TRBJ2-5; D is possibly TRBD1 or TRBD2 (5 bases each). Germline loops: CDR1 SGHAT, CDR2 FQNNGV. The CDR3 runs 15 residues. The ends were cut back, 5 bases at V and 2 bases at J, with 15 bases in the middle.